This TCR beta chain was sequenced in a study of cytomegalovirus exposure and HLA in healthy donors. A remark on this clone: Its specificity is unknown.

Germline CDR1 and CDR2: WNHNN and SYGVQD (reference sequence). V shed 2 bases and J 7 bases; nucleotides not matched to a gene: 12. The CDR3 is 17 residues long. With 60 Vbeta and 13 Jbeta primers, the PCR was carried out. Here immunoSEQ multiplex PCR was the method, and the copy in TCRdb shows in-frame clones only, minus some. The top ten clones hold around 10% of a sample with 60,000 to 75,000 clones, about 74% of them seen once. Findings and limits, study-wide: The authors enumerated around 150 TCR beta chains as linked to cytomegalovirus. Three of the chains that were CMV-associated were confirmed in vitro to be specific for CMV antigens. Rare sequences made up most TCRs, while some public TCRs were found in many donors. Presence/absence analyses supposed approximately even sequencing depth among donors.

Material: PBMCs. This receptor was identified in a woman aged 55-70 years in good health and CMV-seropositive. V usage is TRBV10-1 and J usage is TRBJ2-1; 9 bases map to TRBD2. CDR3 sequence (DNA): TGCGCCAGCAGTGAGGCCCGTAGCGGGAGAATTAAAAATGAGCAGTTCTTC. Translation: CASSEARSGRIKNEQFF.